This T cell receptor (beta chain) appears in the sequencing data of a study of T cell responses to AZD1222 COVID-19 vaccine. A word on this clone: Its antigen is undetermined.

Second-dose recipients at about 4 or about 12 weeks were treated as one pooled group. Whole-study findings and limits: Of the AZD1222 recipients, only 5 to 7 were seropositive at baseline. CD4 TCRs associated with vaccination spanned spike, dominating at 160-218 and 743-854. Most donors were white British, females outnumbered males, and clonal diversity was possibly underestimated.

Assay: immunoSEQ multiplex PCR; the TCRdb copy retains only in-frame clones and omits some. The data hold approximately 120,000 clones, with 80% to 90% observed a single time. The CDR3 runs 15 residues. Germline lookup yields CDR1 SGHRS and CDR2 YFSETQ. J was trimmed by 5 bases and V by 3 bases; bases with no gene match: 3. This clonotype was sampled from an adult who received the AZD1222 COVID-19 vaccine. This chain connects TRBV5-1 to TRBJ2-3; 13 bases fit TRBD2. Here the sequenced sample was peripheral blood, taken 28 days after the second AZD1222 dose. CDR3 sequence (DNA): TGCGCCAGCAGCTGGACTAGCGGGGGACTAGATACGCAGTATTTT. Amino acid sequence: CASSWTSGGLDTQYF.